Below are 20 T cell receptor beta chains sequenced from a single sample in a study of cytomegalovirus exposure and HLA in healthy donors. Primers: 60 Vbeta forward and 13 Jbeta reverse. Sequencing was performed with immunoSEQ multiplex PCR; in TCRdb, only in-frame clones are kept and a portion is missing. The table has roughly 170,000 clones, roughly 85% seen once. Input material: PBMCs. Source of these receptors: a man between 25 and 39 years old in good health and CMV-seronegative.

A few counts support this clone. The chain is built from TRBV18 and TRBJ1-5, with D hard to call. The V end was cut by 0 bases, the J end by 4 bases, with 13 bases between. CDR3 length: 16 amino acids. The germline V gene encodes CDR1 KGHSH and CDR2 LQKENI. CDR3 in DNA: TGTGCCAGCTCACCACCGCCAGCCGAGGGTAATCAGCCCCAGCATTTT. Amino acid sequence: CASSPPPAEGNQPQHF.

This chain joins TRBV9 and TRBJ2-7; tentatively, D is TRBD2 (5 bases). Trimming stripped 4 bases from V and 3 bases from J, with 11 bases between. CDR3 length: 13 amino acids. CDR1 and CDR2 from the germline V gene are SGDLS and YYNGEE. The CDR3 DNA reads as TGTGCCAGCAGCCCCCCGGGGTTCTACGAGCAGTACTTC. Its protein product is CASSPPGFYEQYF.

V and J are TRBV5-1 and TRBJ1-5; 10 nucleotides line up with TRBD1. Per the germline V gene, CDR1 is SGHRS and CDR2 is YFSETQ. V was pared by 3 bases and J by 1 base, with 10 bases of the junction left unmatched. The CDR3 extends over 18 amino acids. The CDR3 DNA is TGCGCCAGCAGCTCCGCCGACAGGGGGCCGAAAAGCAATCAGCCCCAGCATTTT. Its translation is CASSSADRGPKSNQPQHF. The variable domain in full, completed from reference TRBV5-1 and TRBJ1-5, reads KAGVTQTPRYLIKTRGQQVTLSCSPISGHRSVSWYQQTPGQGLQFLFEYFSETQRNKGNFPGRFSGRQFSNSRSEMNVSTLELGDSALYLCASSSADRGPKSNQPQHFGDGTRLSIL.

In the case of this clone: This may be a read error, as it is one base from a much larger clone. The chain recombines TRBV14 with TRBJ2-7; 9 positions match TRBD1. Germline V CDR1 and CDR2: SGHDN, FVKESK. The CDR3 is made up of 14 amino acids. V lost 3 bases to trimming and J lost 2 bases; unmatched junction nucleotides: 2. This chain's CDR3 is CASSHRDRAYEQYF. Written as DNA, the CDR3 is TGTGCCAGCAGCCACCGGGACAGGGCCTACGAGCAGTACTTC. The variable domain in full, completed from reference TRBV14 and TRBJ2-7, reads EAGVTQFPSHSVIEKGQTVTLRCDPISGHDNLYWYRRVMGKEIKFLLHFVKESKQDESGMPNNRFLAERTGGTYSTLKVQPAELEDSGVYFCASSHRDRAYEQYFGPGTRLTVT.

The chain employs TRBV13 and TRBJ2-7; TRBD2 is a possible D gene (7 bases). Trimming took 1 base from V and 3 from J, leaving 13 bases between them. This CDR3 contains 15 residues. Germline V gene sequence: CDR1 PRHDT, CDR2 FYEKMQ (reference sequence). The CDR3 DNA sequence: TGTGCCAGCAGCTTAGTCAAGGGGGACTACTACGAGCAGTACTTC. It specifies CASSLVKGDYYEQYF.

This chain connects TRBV15 to TRBJ1-6; D call uncertain. This CDR3 comprises 15 residues. Between the trimmed V and J ends, which lost 3 bases and 11 bases, there was a span of 17 bases. Germline V gene data show CDR1 as LNHNV and CDR2 as YYDKDF (reference sequence). The CDR3 DNA follows: TGTGCCACCAGCAGTCCGGCTATTTACGGGACACCCCTCCACTTT. This encodes CATSSPAIYGTPLHF.

The chain is built from TRBV6-5 and TRBJ2-7, with TRBD1 identical over 7 bases. Germline V CDR1 and CDR2: MNHEY, SVGAGI. The CDR3 consists of 15 residues. V lost 4 bases, J lost 2 bases, and 8 bases stayed unmatched. CDR3 DNA: TGTGCCAGCAGTTCGCCGACAGGGCTTACCTACGAGCAGTACTTC. Protein product: CASSSPTGLTYEQYF.

CDR3 amino acids: CASSGRERSSGNTIYF. The CDR3 bases are TGTGCCAGCAGTGGGCGGGAGCGGAGCTCTGGAAACACCATATATTTT. This rearrangement joins TRBV6-1 to TRBJ1-3, with no clear D. The germline V gene encodes CDR1 MNHNS and CDR2 SASEGT. The CDR3 is made up of 16 amino acids. V lost 4 bases, J lost 0 bases, and 13 bases lay in between.

V is TRBV5-1 and J is TRBJ2-7; 7 nucleotides match TRBD2. Trimming at V came to 4 bases and at J to 5 bases, leaving 21 bases not matched to a gene. This CDR3 has 18 amino acids. CDR1 is SGHRS, CDR2 YFSETQ, per germline. CDR3 DNA sequence: TGCGCCAGCAGCCTACATTTAGGCGGGAGTGAGTGGAAAGACGAGCAGTACTTC. Its translation is CASSLHLGGSEWKDEQYF.

J is TRBJ1-5 and V is TRBV27; possible D gene TRBD1, 6 bases. There are 15 residues in the CDR3. Germline CDR1 MNHEY, CDR2 SMNVEV (reference sequence). Trimming stripped 5 bases from V and 9 bases from J, with 20 bases between. The CDR3 region has the DNA TGTGCCAGCAGTCAAAAAGGTCCAGGGGTTTGGCCCCAGCATTTT. As protein: CASSQKGPGVWPQHF.

This sequence joins TRBV2 and TRBJ2-3; the match to TRBD2 covers 7 bases. V was clipped by 4 bases and J by 4 bases; unmatched bases: 11. This CDR3 has 16 amino acids. Germline values: CDR1 SNHLY, CDR2 FYNNEI. The CDR3 DNA reads as TGTGCCAGCAGTGCTCGACTAGCTGGTCCAGCAGATACGCAGTATTTT. Translated: CASSARLAGPADTQYF. The full variable domain, completed using reference TRBV2 and TRBJ2-3, is EPEVTQTPSHQVTQMGQEVILRCVPISNHLYFYWYRQILGQKVEFLVSFYNNEISEKSEIFDDQFSVERPDGSNFTLKIRSTKLEDSAMYFCASSARLAGPADTQYFGPGTRLTVL.

The rearrangement joins TRBV5-1 to TRBJ2-5, with 11 nucleotides matching TRBD2. The CDR3 contains 16 residues. After removal of 3 bases from V and 3 bases from J, the junction contained 7 bases not matched to a gene. Germline CDR1 is SGHRS and CDR2 is YFSETQ. CDR3: CASSSGTSGGEETQYF. The DNA of the CDR3 is TGCGCCAGCAGCTCTGGAACTAGCGGGGGCGAAGAGACCCAGTACTTC. The whole variable domain, remainder taken from reference TRBV5-1 and TRBJ2-5, is KAGVTQTPRYLIKTRGQQVTLSCSPISGHRSVSWYQQTPGQGLQFLFEYFSETQRNKGNFPGRFSGRQFSNSRSEMNVSTLELGDSALYLCASSSGTSGGEETQYFGPGTRLLVL.

The chain employs TRBV28 and TRBJ1-5; 9 bases fit TRBD1. CDR1 and CDR2 from the germline V gene are MDHEN and SYDVKM. The CDR3 extends over 15 amino acids. V gave up 5 bases and J gave up 5 bases; unmatched junction bases: 7. This CDR3 is CASSPSGQGYQPQHF. The CDR3 DNA sequence: TGTGCCAGCAGTCCCTCGGGACAGGGATATCAGCCCCAGCATTTT.

This clone appeared a single time. The genes are TRBV5-6 and TRBJ2-1, with 12 bases aligning to TRBD2. Trimming removed 7 bases from V and 4 bases from J; junction bases left unmatched: 6. The germline CDR1 and CDR2 sequences are SGHDT and YYEEEE. CDR3 length: 15 residues. The CDR3 DNA is TGTGCCAGCGGGCCTAGCGGGGGGGTTTACAATGAGCAGTTCTTC. Its protein product is CASGPSGGVYNEQFF. The whole variable domain, remainder taken from reference TRBV5-6 and TRBJ2-1, is DAGVTQSPTHLIKTRGQQVTLRCSPKSGHDTVSWYQQALGQGPQFIFQYYEEEERQRGNFPDRFSGHQFPNYSSELNVNALLLGDSALYLCASGPSGGVYNEQFFGPGTRLTVL.

The CDR3 DNA is TGTGCCATCAGCCAGGGACTAGCGGGGGGGCTCGGGGCCAACGTCCTGACTTTC. Residues: CAISQGLAGGLGANVLTF. This rearrangement joins TRBV10-3 to TRBJ2-6; 16 bases map to TRBD2. The CDR3 contains 18 residues. V was pared by 6 bases and J by 4 bases, with 6 bases of the junction left unmatched. Germline V lookup: CDR1 ENHRY, CDR2 SYGVKD.

There are a few counts of this clone. The chain couples TRBV7-6 to TRBJ2-7; 10 nucleotides match TRBD2. V dropped 5 bases and J dropped 3; count of bases not matched to a gene: 4. Germline V gene sequence: CDR1 SGHVS, CDR2 FNYEAQ. This CDR3 comprises 14 residues. The CDR3 sequence is CASSPSGSIYEQYF. The DNA of the CDR3 is TGTGCCAGCAGCCCTAGCGGGAGTATCTACGAGCAGTACTTC. Together with reference TRBV7-6 and TRBJ2-7, the CDR3 gives the full variable domain: GAGVSQSPRYKVTKRGQDVALRCDPISGHVSLYWYRQALGQGPEFLTYFNYEAQQDKSGLPNDRFSAERPEGSISTLTIQRTEQRDSAMYRCASSPSGSIYEQYFGPGTRLTVT.

There are a few counts of this clone. The chain carries TRBV5-1 and TRBJ2-7; a weak D match, TRBD1 (6 bases). CDR1 and CDR2 (germline): SGHRS, YFSETQ. V was cut by 3 bases and J by 1 base, with 8 bases left in between. CDR3 length: 13 residues. This CDR3 reads CASSYGQSYEQYF. CDR3 sequence (DNA): TGCGCCAGCAGCTATGGACAGTCCTACGAGCAGTACTTC.

CDR3 bases: TGTGCCATCAGTGCGAGTCGGGAGGGCTCCTACGAGCAGTACTTC. Its protein is CAISASREGSYEQYF. This chain joins TRBV10-3 and TRBJ2-7; 8 nucleotides align to TRBD2. This CDR3 has 15 amino acids. Looked up from germline, CDR1 is ENHRY and CDR2 is SYGVKD. V dropped 4 bases and J dropped 0; count of bases not matched to a gene: 5.

The gene calls are TRBV2 and TRBJ2-5, with D uncertain. The germline V and J ends were trimmed by 0 bases and 10 bases, with 12 bases remaining between them. Germline V lookup: CDR1 SNHLY, CDR2 FYNNEI. This CDR3 contains 13 residues. Here the CDR3 DNA reads TGTGCCAGCAGTGAAGCCGGAACTGGAGACCAGTACTTC. Translating gives CASSEAGTGDQYF.

The genes are TRBV28 and TRBJ1-5; D is perhaps TRBD1 (6 bases). The germline V gene encodes CDR1 MDHEN and CDR2 SYDVKM. The CDR3 length is 17 residues. Trimming stripped 3 bases from V and 0 bases from J, with 15 bases between. CDR3 DNA sequence: TGTGCCAGCAGTTTCTCATCAGGGGTTTATAGCAATCAGCCCCAGCATTTT. Protein: CASSFSSGVYSNQPQHF.